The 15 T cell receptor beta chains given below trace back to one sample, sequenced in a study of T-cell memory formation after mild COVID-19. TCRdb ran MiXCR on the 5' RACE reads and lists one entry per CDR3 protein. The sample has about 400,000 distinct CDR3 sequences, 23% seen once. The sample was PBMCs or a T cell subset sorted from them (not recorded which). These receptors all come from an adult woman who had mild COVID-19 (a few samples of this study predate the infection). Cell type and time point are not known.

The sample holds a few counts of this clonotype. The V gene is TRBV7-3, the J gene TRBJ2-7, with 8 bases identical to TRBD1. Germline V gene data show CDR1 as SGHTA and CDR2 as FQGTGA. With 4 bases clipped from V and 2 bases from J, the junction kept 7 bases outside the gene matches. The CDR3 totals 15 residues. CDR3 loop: CASSSTGTGAYEQYF. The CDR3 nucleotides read TGTGCCAGCAGCTCGACAGGGACAGGCGCCTACGAGCAGTACTTC.

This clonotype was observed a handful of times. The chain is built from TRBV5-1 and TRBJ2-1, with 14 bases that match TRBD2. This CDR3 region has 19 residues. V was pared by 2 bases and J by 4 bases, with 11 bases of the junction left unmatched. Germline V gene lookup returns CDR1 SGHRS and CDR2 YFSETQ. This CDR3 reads CASSLLTSGGAGGYNEQFF. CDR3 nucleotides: TGCGCCAGCAGCTTACTGACTAGCGGGGGGGCCGGAGGATACAATGAGCAGTTCTTC.

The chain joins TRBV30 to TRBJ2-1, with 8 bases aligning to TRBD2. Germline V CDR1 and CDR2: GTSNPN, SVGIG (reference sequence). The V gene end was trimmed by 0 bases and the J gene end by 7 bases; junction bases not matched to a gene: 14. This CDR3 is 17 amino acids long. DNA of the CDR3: TGTGCCTGGAGTGTATCTATGACTAGCGCGAGTTTTAATGAGCAGTTCTTC. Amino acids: CAWSVSMTSASFNEQFF.

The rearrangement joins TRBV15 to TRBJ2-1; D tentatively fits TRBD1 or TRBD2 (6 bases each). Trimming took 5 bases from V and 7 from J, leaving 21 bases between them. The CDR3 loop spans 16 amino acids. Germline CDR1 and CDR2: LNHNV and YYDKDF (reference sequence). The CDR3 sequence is CATSANRRGAPNEQFF. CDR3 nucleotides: TGTGCCACCAGCGCCAATAGGAGGGGGGCCCCGAATGAGCAGTTCTTC.

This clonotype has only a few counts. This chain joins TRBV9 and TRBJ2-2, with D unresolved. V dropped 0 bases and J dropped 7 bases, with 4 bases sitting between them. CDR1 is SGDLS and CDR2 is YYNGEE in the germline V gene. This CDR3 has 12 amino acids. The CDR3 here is CASSVDYGELFF. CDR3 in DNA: TGTGCCAGCAGCGTAGATTACGGGGAGCTGTTTTTT.

CDR3 protein: CASSPALGSGELFF. As DNA, the CDR3 is TGTGCCAGCAGCCCCGCGCTGGGTTCCGGGGAGCTGTTTTTT. This chain uses TRBV7-2 with TRBJ2-2; D not resolved. This CDR3 comprises 14 residues. Between the trimmed V and J ends, which lost 5 bases and 6 bases, there was a span of 13 bases. Germline V CDR1 and CDR2: SGHTA, FQGNSA.

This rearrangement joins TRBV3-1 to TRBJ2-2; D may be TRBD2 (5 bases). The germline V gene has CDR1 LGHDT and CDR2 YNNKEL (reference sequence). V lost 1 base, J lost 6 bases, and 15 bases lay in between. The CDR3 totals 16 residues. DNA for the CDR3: TGTGCCAGCAGCCAAGTCGGAGAGGGAATAGCCGGGGAGCTGTTTTTT. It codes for CASSQVGEGIAGELFF. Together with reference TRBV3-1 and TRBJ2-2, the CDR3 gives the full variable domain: DTAVSQTPKYLVTQMGNDKSIKCEQNLGHDTMYWYKQDSKKFLKIMFSYNNKELIINETVPNRFSPKSPDKAHLNLHINSLELGDSAVYFCASSQVGEGIAGELFFGEGSRLTVL.

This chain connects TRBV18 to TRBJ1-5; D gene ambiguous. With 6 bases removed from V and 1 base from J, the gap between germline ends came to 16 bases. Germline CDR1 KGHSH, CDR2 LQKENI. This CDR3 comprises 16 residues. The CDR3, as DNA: TGTGCCAGCTCTCCCCGCGAGGTGTACAGCAATCAGCCCCAGCATTTT. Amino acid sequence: CASSPREVYSNQPQHF.

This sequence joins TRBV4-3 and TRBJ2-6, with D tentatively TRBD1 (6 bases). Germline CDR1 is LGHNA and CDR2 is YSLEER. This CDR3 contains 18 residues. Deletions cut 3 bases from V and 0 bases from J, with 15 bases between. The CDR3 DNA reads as TGCGCCAGCAGCCAGGTTCCGGGACACACCTCTGGGGCCAACGTCCTGACTTTC. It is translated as CASSQVPGHTSGANVLTF.

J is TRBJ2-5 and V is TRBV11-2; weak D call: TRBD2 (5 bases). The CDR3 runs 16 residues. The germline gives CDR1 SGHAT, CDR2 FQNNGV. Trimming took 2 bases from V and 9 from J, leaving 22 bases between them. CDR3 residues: CASSLRENRVGLAQYF. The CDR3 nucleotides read TGTGCCAGCAGCTTAAGGGAGAACCGGGTAGGGTTGGCCCAGTACTTC.

CDR3 nucleotide sequence: TGTGCCAGCAGCTTAATTCGGGGGGGCGGCACAGATACGCAGTATTTT. Translation gives CASSLIRGGGTDTQYF. This rearrangement joins TRBV7-8 to TRBJ2-3; 8 bases map to TRBD2. V lost 2 bases and J lost 1; bases outside the gene matches: 5. CDR3 length equals 16 residues. The germline V gene encodes CDR1 SGHVS and CDR2 FQNEAQ. The entire variable domain, with the rest obtained from reference TRBV7-8 and TRBJ2-3, is as follows: GAGVSQSPRYKVAKRGQDVALRCDPISGHVSLFWYQQALGQGPEFLTYFQNEAQLDKSGLPSDRFFAERPEGSVSTLKIQRTQQEDSAVYLCASSLIRGGGTDTQYFGPGTRLTVL.

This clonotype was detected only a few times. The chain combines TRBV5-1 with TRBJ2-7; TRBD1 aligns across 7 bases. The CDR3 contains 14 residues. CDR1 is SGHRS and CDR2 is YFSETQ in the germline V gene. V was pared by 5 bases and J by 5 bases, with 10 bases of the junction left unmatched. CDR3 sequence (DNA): TGCGCCAGCAGAAATGAATACAGGGGCCACGAGCAGTACTTC. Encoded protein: CASRNEYRGHEQYF.

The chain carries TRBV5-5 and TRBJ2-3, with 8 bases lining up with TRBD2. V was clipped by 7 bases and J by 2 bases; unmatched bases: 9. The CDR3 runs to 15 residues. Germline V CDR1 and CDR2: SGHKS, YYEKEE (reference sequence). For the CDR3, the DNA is TGTGCCAGCCGCAGACTAGCGCAGACCACAGATACGCAGTATTTT. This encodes CASRRLAQTTDTQYF. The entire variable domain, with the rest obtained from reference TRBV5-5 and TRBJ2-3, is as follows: DAGVTQSPTHLIKTRGQQVTLRCSPISGHKSVSWYQQVLGQGPQFIFQYYEKEERGRGNFPDRFSARQFPNYSSELNVNALLLGDSALYLCASRRLAQTTDTQYFGPGTRLTVL.

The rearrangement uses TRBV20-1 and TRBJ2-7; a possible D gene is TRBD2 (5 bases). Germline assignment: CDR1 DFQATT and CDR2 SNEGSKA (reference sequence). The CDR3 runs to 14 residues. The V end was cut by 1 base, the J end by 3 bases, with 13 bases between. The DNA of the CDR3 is TGCAGTGCTAGAGGGCGAGGGCCGATCTACGAGCAGTACTTC. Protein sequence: CSARGRGPIYEQYF.

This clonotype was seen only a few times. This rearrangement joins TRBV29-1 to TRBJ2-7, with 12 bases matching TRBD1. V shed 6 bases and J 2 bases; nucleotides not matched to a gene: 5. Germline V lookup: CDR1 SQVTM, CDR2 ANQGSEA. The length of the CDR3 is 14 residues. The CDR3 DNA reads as TGCAGCGTAGGGGACAGGGGGCGCACCTACGAGCAGTACTTC. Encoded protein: CSVGDRGRTYEQYF.